This TCR gamma chain was identified during a study of intestinal T cells in coeliac disease (dated by TCRdb to 2018 to 2021). About the full investigation: In the TRG cohort, coeliac patients were much younger than controls, with a mean age of 16.0 years compared with 50 to 70 years. A second, larger TCR-gamma (TRG) cohort comprised duodenal biopsies from more than 30 coeliac disease patients and 20 to 25 non-coeliac controls. The TCR-delta (TRD) cohort comprised duodenal biopsies from around eleven coeliac disease patients and around eleven non-coeliac controls.

Summary of the overall study and its limitations: There was no way to tell repeated CDR3 amino acid sequences apart from PCR duplicates. FFPE-derived DNA was found to be relatively degraded, and loss of a proportion of TCR sequences in each sample was likely caused by this degradation. Age was significantly different between the coeliac and control groups, but splitting the analysis by age did not give a significant classification. TRD kmer-based clustering correctly classified all 20 or so biopsies in training, with a reported leave-one-out accuracy of about 91%. TRG clustering correctly classified most of the 54 biopsies (approximately 94%), with a reported leave-one-out accuracy of approximately 90%.

Library method: multiplex PCR. Sequencing took place on an Ion Torrent PGM. The LymphoTrack kit, which has primers carrying Illumina adapters, was used to amplify TRG repertoires from about 220 ng of biopsy DNA. TRG amplicons were cleaned up with AMPure XP beads, measured on a 2100 Bioanalyzer, and combined in equimolar amounts. An Ion PGM instrument was used to sequence the TRG libraries. Per the authors' processing: Using FastX, any read was removed if more than 10% of its nucleotides had quality scores below the third quartile calculated per patient. IMGT/HighV-QUEST was used to align the reads, assigning V, D and J genes, identifying CDR3 regions and assessing functionality. After the sequences were translated into amino acids, every sequence predicted to be non-functional was thrown out. CDR3s were split into kmers with and without positional annotation, PCA was performed on kmer frequencies, and samples were clustered using all 1023 combinations of PCs 1-10. Classification was validated by leave-one-out cross-validation, re-optimising parameters on the remaining samples each time. Shannon diversity was computed with the vegan R package from repeated random subsamples equal to the lowest read count. For TCRdb, the public reads were processed anew by CATT, and duplicate DNA sequences were folded into one row. The V and J calls come from TCRdb's annotation, not from the publication. A total of 880 or so gamma-chain clones appear in this sample, 48% of them only once. The ten top clones hold 15% to 20% of the sample.

Notes on this clone: This receptor's antigen is unknown. No much larger clonotype is one base removed from it; base qualities were not supplied.

Genomic DNA was extracted with the QIAamp DNA FFPE tissue kit from ten 5-um FFPE scrolls per case. Fully anonymised formalin-fixed paraffin-embedded duodenal biopsies surplus to diagnostic needs were used to test TCR repertoire-based classification of coeliac disease. The CDR3 covers 14 residues, taking in both the cysteine and the phenylalanine. Only the CDR3 part of the read is kept: 42 bases, read in frame from the first base. Unmatched junction bases come to 8, with V trimmed by 8 bases and J by 4 bases. The origin of this receptor is a human donor with celiac disease. The rearranged segments are TRGV10 and TRGJP1. TRGV10 is placed among ORFs of uncertain function. The sample comprised a duodenal biopsy. At the DNA level, the sequence is TGTGCTGCGTGGGATTACGGCACTGGTTGGTTCAAGATATTT. The resulting protein is CAAWDYGTGWFKIF.